The next 11 T cell receptor beta chains were all read from a single sample in a study of T cell responses to AZD1222 COVID-19 vaccine. The repertoire was sequenced with immunoSEQ multiplex PCR; TCRdb's copy has only in-frame clones and lacks some. The table has roughly 150,000 clones, about 90% seen once; the top ten hold approximately 5.9%. Here the sequenced sample was peripheral blood, taken 28 days after the second AZD1222 dose. Every receptor here comes from an adult who received the AZD1222 COVID-19 vaccine.

The V and J genes are TRBV6-5 and TRBJ2-1, with D maybe TRBD2 (5 bases). This CDR3 region has 15 residues. The germline V and J ends were trimmed by 8 bases and 3 bases, with 17 bases remaining between them. Germline V gene sequence: CDR1 MNHEY, CDR2 SVGAGI. CDR3 residues: CASSRRGFNYNEQFF. The CDR3, as DNA: TGTGCCAGCTCTAGACGGGGATTCAACTACAATGAGCAGTTCTTC.

The V gene is TRBV28, the J gene TRBJ2-7, with unresolved D. Per germline, CDR1 MDHEN and CDR2 SYDVKM. The CDR3 extends over 14 amino acids. V lost 2 bases and J lost 6, with 14 bases in between. CDR3 in DNA: TGTGCCAGCAGTTTACAGCCCGCCTTGGCCGAGCAGTACTTC. Translated, it gives CASSLQPALAEQYF.

This chain uses TRBV10-3 with TRBJ2-1, with a weak D call TRBD1 (5 bases). Germline CDR1 and CDR2: ENHRY and SYGVKD. The V end lost 4 bases, the J end lost 9 bases, and 13 bases lay between the germline ends. The CDR3 sequence is 13 residues long. The CDR3, as DNA: TGTGCCATCAGTGTGGACACCCTCAGTGAGCAGTTCTTC. This translates into CAISVDTLSEQFF.

The V and J genes are TRBV11-2 and TRBJ2-3; D is unresolved. With 3 bases removed from V and 2 bases from J, the gap between germline ends came to 9 bases. CDR3 length: 14 amino acids. CDR1 and CDR2 (germline): SGHAT, FQNNGV. CDR3 DNA sequence: TGTGCCAGCAGCTTGATATTCCTCACAGATACGCAGTATTTT. This encodes CASSLIFLTDTQYF.

V gene TRBV5-6 combines with J gene TRBJ1-5; D gene unclear. Trimming left V 4 bases short and J 7 bases short, with 9 bases between. CDR3 length equals 12 residues. Per the germline V gene, CDR1 is SGHDT and CDR2 is YYEEEE. The CDR3 coding sequence is TGTGCCAGCAGCCGGAGGGAACAGCCCCAGCATTTT. Translated: CASSRREQPQHF.

The V gene is TRBV6-4, the J gene TRBJ1-5; D is undetermined. Per germline, CDR1 MRHNA and CDR2 SNTAGT. Trimming removed 5 bases from V and 4 bases from J, with 9 bases in between. The CDR3 totals 13 residues. The CDR3, as DNA: TGTGCCAGCAGTTACGAACCTAATCAGCCCCAGCATTTT. Protein product: CASSYEPNQPQHF.

This clone was detected only a few times. The chain has TRBV6-6 and TRBJ1-6; 7 bases match TRBD1. Germline trimming cut 7 bases from V and 7 bases from J; bases unmatched to any gene: 13. CDR1 and CDR2 (germline): MNHNY, SVGAGI (reference sequence). This CDR3 spans 16 amino acids. The CDR3 reads CASKEAGGSSNSPLHF. Written as DNA, the CDR3 is TGTGCCAGCAAGGAAGCAGGGGGTTCCTCAAATTCACCCCTCCACTTT.

This chain uses TRBV7-2 with TRBJ1-1; possibly TRBD1 for D (5 bases). Between the trimmed V and J ends, which lost 3 bases and 1 base, there was a span of 6 bases. From germline, CDR1 is SGHTA and CDR2 FQGNSA. This CDR3 region has 13 residues. CDR3 sequence reads: CASSFQGNTEAFF. For the CDR3, the DNA is TGTGCCAGCAGCTTTCAGGGGAACACTGAAGCTTTCTTT.

The J gene is TRBJ1-2, the V gene TRBV4-2; TRBD1 aligns across 10 bases. J lost 4 bases, V lost 4 bases, and 12 bases had no gene match. Germline assignment: CDR1 LGHNA and CDR2 YNFKEQ. CDR3 size: 17 residues. For the CDR3, the DNA is TGTGCCAGCAGCCTACAATGGACAGGGGGGGATAGCTATGGCTACACCTTC. It codes for CASSLQWTGGDSYGYTF.

This sequence joins TRBV7-8 and TRBJ1-2; D not resolved. Germline CDR1 is SGHVS and CDR2 is FQNEAQ. CDR3 size: 14 residues. V was clipped by 2 bases and J by 6 bases, with 13 bases between them. CDR3 sequence (DNA): TGTGCCAGCAGCTTAATTCCGGGGATTCATGGCTACACCTTC. Its translation: CASSLIPGIHGYTF.

J is TRBJ2-7 and V is TRBV27; tentatively, D is TRBD1 or TRBD2 (5 bases each). This CDR3 spans 16 amino acids. The germline V gene encodes CDR1 MNHEY and CDR2 SMNVEV (reference sequence). Trimming took off 3 bases at V and 0 bases at J, with 15 bases between the two ends. CDR3 in DNA: TGTGCCAGCAGTTTGAGAGGGACCCTGAGCTCCTACGAGCAGTACTTC. Its translation: CASSLRGTLSSYEQYF.